The 14 T cell receptor beta chains below come from one sample, sequenced in a study of blood T cell repertoires in COVID-19. Sequencing used immunoSEQ multiplex PCR; TCRdb keeps in-frame clones, though not all of them. This sample yields about 220,000 clones, of which 70% to 85% are seen a single time; more than 9% belongs to the top ten. Sequencing was carried out using peripheral blood. The receptors were sampled from a man between 50 and 59 years old with active or convalescent COVID-19.

The CDR3 sequence: CASSKARELCDEETQYF. CDR3 sequence (DNA): TGTGCCAGCAGCAAAGCGCGGGAGTTATGCGACGAAGAGACCCAGTACTTC. The V gene is TRBV21-1, the J gene TRBJ2-5; the table gives TRBD2 as D, unverified against the DNA. TRBV21-1 is a recognized pseudogene. CDR3 length: 17 amino acids.

The rearrangement links TRBV19 to TRBJ2-7; D unclear. CDR1 is LNHDA, CDR2 SQIVND, per germline (reference sequence). The V and J ends lost 1 base and 6 bases respectively, with 7 bases between them. This CDR3 is built from 12 residues. The CDR3 sequence: CASSIGRSEQYF. As DNA, the CDR3 is TGTGCCAGTAGTATAGGTAGAAGCGAGCAGTACTTC.

This clone was seen just once. The V gene is TRBV11-2, the J gene TRBJ1-1; D unclear. This CDR3 has 14 residues. V was trimmed by 1 base and J by 2 bases, leaving 8 bases between them. Germline V lookup: CDR1 SGHAT, CDR2 FQNNGV. The CDR3 DNA is TGTGCCAGCAGCTTAGTACGGTTCAACACTGAAGCTTTCTTT. As protein: CASSLVRFNTEAFF.

V usage is TRBV5-5 and J usage is TRBJ1-5; D is undetermined. Germline-derived CDR1 and CDR2 are SGHKS and YYEKEE (reference sequence). The V end was cut by 0 bases, the J end by 6 bases, with 7 bases between. This CDR3 comprises 13 residues. The DNA for the CDR3 is TGTGCCAGCAGCTTGGAATGGAGTCAGCCCCAGCATTTT. Protein: CASSLEWSQPQHF.

This chain joins TRBV28 and TRBJ2-6; 9 bases agree with TRBD1. The CDR3 loop spans 15 amino acids. Germline trimming cut 6 bases from V and 2 bases from J; bases unmatched to any gene: 2. In germline, CDR1 is MDHEN, CDR2 SYDVKM. The CDR3 DNA is TGTGCCAGCAGACAGGGGGCTGCTGGGGCCAACGTCCTGACTTTC. Translation gives CASRQGAAGANVLTF.

This chain connects TRBV28 to TRBJ2-3; D is unclear. The CDR3 is made up of 13 amino acids. Germline lookup yields CDR1 MDHEN and CDR2 SYDVKM. Trimming pared 11 bases from V and 0 bases from J, leaving 12 bases between. As DNA, the CDR3 is TGTGCCGCATACGGGTCGAGCACAGATACGCAGTATTTT. This translates into CAAYGSSTDTQYF.

The chain recombines TRBV11-2 with TRBJ1-1; D unclear. CDR3 length equals 12 residues. Germline values: CDR1 SGHAT, CDR2 FQNNGV. The germline V and J ends were trimmed by 4 bases and 10 bases, with 13 bases remaining between them. The CDR3 region is CASSSYRAGAFF. In nucleotides, the CDR3 is TGTGCCAGCAGCTCTTATCGCGCCGGAGCTTTCTTT. Filled out from reference TRBV11-2 and TRBJ1-1, the complete variable domain reads EAGVAQSPRYKIIEKRQSVAFWCNPISGHATLYWYQQILGQGPKLLIQFQNNGVVDDSQLPKDRFSAERLKGVDSTLKIQPAKLEDSAVYLCASSSYRAGAFFGQGTRLTVV.

The chain joins TRBV9 to TRBJ1-4; maybe TRBD1 (5 bases). Germline lookup yields CDR1 SGDLS and CDR2 YYNGEE. V gave up 4 bases and J gave up 5 bases, with 15 bases separating them. The CDR3 has 15 amino acids. As DNA, the CDR3 is TGTGCCAGCAGCCCCGGACAAGGGCAGAATGAAAAACTGTTTTTT. This gives the protein CASSPGQGQNEKLFF. The whole variable domain, filled in from reference TRBV9 and TRBJ1-4, reads DSGVTQTPKHLITATGQRVTLRCSPRSGDLSVYWYQQSLDQGLQFLIQYYNGEERAKGNILERFSAQQFPDLHSELNLSSLELGDSALYFCASSPGQGQNEKLFFGSGTQLSVL.

The chain is built from TRBV7-9 and TRBJ2-5, with 10 bases fitting TRBD1. The CDR3 contains 15 residues. Trimming at V came to 6 bases and at J to 4 bases, leaving 8 bases not matched to a gene. CDR1 SEHNR and CDR2 FQNEAQ come from the germline V gene (reference sequence). CDR3 nucleotide sequence: TGTGCCAGCAGTCGTCCCGGGACAGGGGTAGAGACCCAGTACTTC. Encoded protein: CASSRPGTGVETQYF.

The J gene is TRBJ2-7, the V gene TRBV5-1, with 8 bases that match TRBD1. CDR1 is SGHRS, CDR2 YFSETQ, per germline. The CDR3 has 15 residues. With 6 bases clipped from V and 1 base from J, the junction kept 9 bases outside the gene matches. CDR3 in amino acids: CASKRTGKRSYEQYV. The CDR3 DNA sequence: TGCGCCAGCAAAAGGACAGGGAAGCGGTCCTACGAGCAGTACGTC.

The V call is TRBV4-1, the J call TRBJ1-1, with D maybe TRBD1 (6 bases). This CDR3 is built from 13 residues. V gave up 1 base and J gave up 5 bases, with 8 bases separating them. Germline lookup yields CDR1 MGHRA and CDR2 YSYEKL. The CDR3 spells CASSQVQGTEAFF. DNA for the CDR3: TGCGCCAGCAGCCAAGTCCAGGGGACTGAAGCTTTCTTT.

The gene calls are TRBV3-1 (or the pseudogene TRBV3-2) and TRBJ1-6, with 7 bases lining up with TRBD1. Per the germline V gene, CDR1 is LGHDT and CDR2 is YNNKEL (reference sequence). Trimming removed 4 bases from V and 7 bases from J; junction bases left unmatched: 7. There are 15 residues in the CDR3. The CDR3 sequence: CASSRRQGDNSPLHF. The CDR3 DNA reads as TGTGCCAGCAGCCGCAGACAGGGTGACAATTCACCCCTCCACTTT.

The rearrangement joins TRBV6-5 to TRBJ1-2; D is perhaps TRBD1 (6 bases). V was shortened by 7 bases and J by 4 bases, with 13 bases between the two germline ends. The CDR3 covers 13 residues. CDR1 MNHEY and CDR2 SVGAGI come from the germline V gene. CDR3 bases: TGTGCCAGCAACGAGGGGGGGATCTATGGCTACACCTTC. Protein product: CASNEGGIYGYTF.

The chain is built from TRBV12-3 or TRBV12-4 and TRBJ2-1, with D maybe TRBD1 (6 bases). The germline V and J ends were trimmed by 6 bases and 9 bases, with 15 bases remaining between them. The CDR3 runs 13 residues. This CDR3 is CASSIQGWAEQFF. As DNA, the CDR3 is TGTGCCAGCAGCATACAGGGATGGGCTGAGCAGTTCTTC.